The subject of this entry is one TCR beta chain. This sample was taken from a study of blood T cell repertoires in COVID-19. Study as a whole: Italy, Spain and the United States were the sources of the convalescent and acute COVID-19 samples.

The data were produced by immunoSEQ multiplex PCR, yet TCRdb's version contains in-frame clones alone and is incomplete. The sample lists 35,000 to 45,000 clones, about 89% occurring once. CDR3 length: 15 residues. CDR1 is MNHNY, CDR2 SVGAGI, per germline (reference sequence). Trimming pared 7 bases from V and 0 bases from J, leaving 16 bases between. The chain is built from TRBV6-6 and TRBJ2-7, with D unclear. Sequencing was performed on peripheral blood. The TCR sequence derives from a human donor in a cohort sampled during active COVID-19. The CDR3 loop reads CASNQPLTGSYEQYF. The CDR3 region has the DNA TGTGCCAGCAACCAACCCCTAACCGGCTCCTACGAGCAGTACTTC.